These 9 T cell receptor beta chains came from one sample sequenced in a study of blood T cell repertoires in COVID-19. Measured with immunoSEQ multiplex PCR; TCRdb has only the in-frame clones, and not every one. The data contain a few hundred thousand clones, 80% to 90% of them singletons. Sample: peripheral blood. The receptors originated from a woman aged 25 to 39 with active or convalescent COVID-19.

V is TRBV7-8 and J is TRBJ1-1; D is undetermined. The CDR3 consists of 16 residues. Germline lookup yields CDR1 SGHVS and CDR2 FQNEAQ. V was pared by 1 base and J by 1 base, with 13 bases between. CDR3 region: CASSLERHRRNTEAFF. The CDR3 DNA reads as TGTGCCAGCAGCTTAGAGAGACATAGGCGGAACACTGAAGCTTTCTTT.

The gene calls are TRBV4-3 and TRBJ1-5; TRBD1 matches at 7 bases. J gave up 5 bases and V 4 bases, and 11 bases lay outside the gene matches. CDR1 LGHNA and CDR2 YSLEER come from the germline V gene. The CDR3 runs 16 residues. This CDR3 is CASSRQYDRADQPQHF. The DNA for the CDR3 is TGCGCCAGCAGCCGCCAATACGACAGGGCTGATCAGCCCCAGCATTTT.

The chain combines TRBV6-6 with TRBJ1-6; D is ambiguous. Germline lookup yields CDR1 MNHNY and CDR2 SVGAGI (reference sequence). The CDR3 has 16 residues. Trimming took 7 bases from V and 7 from J, leaving 20 bases between them. CDR3 coding DNA: TGTGCCAGCACACCCGGGAGTCTTACAAGGAATTCACCCCTCCACTTT. Its translation: CASTPGSLTRNSPLHF.

With respect to this clone: The sample has other DNA sequences that encode this CDR3 too. V and J are TRBV9 and TRBJ2-7; D may be TRBD2 (5 bases). The V gene lost 2 bases and the J gene lost 0 bases, with 12 bases spanning the gap. The CDR3 consists of 15 residues. Looked up from germline, CDR1 is SGDLS and CDR2 is YYNGEE. As DNA, the CDR3 is TGTGCCAGCAGCGTGGGCGCGGGTAGCTCCTACGAGCAGTACTTC. It codes for CASSVGAGSSYEQYF.

The rearrangement joins TRBV12-3 or TRBV12-4 to TRBJ2-7, with D possibly TRBD1 on 5 matching bases. The length of the CDR3 is 13 residues. The V gene lost 7 bases and the J gene lost 4 bases, with 14 bases spanning the gap. The CDR3 loop is CASTFGQQYEQYF. In DNA, the CDR3 is TGTGCCAGCACCTTTGGACAACAATACGAGCAGTACTTC.

DNA for the CDR3: TGTGCCAGCAGTGTTTATATACGATCCGGGACAGGGCCTACCTATGGCTACACCTTC. Its protein is CASSVYIRSGTGPTYGYTF. This chain uses TRBV6-1 with TRBJ1-2; 9 nucleotides line up with TRBD1. The trim removed 4 bases at V and 4 bases at J, leaving 19 bases unmatched. Per the germline V gene, CDR1 is MNHNS and CDR2 is SASEGT. The CDR3 extends over 19 amino acids.

This clone was counted ten times or more. This rearrangement joins TRBV10-2 to TRBJ2-2, with TRBD2 matching 9 bases. V gave up 3 bases and J gave up 4 bases; unmatched junction bases: 3. Germline V gene data show CDR1 as WSHSY and CDR2 as SAAADI. The CDR3 has 15 amino acids. The CDR3 coding sequence is TGCGCCAGCAGTGAAGGCGGGGGGGCCACCGGGGAGCTGTTTTTT. Amino acid sequence: CASSEGGGATGELFF.

V is TRBV19 and J is TRBJ2-3; 10 bases agree with TRBD2. This CDR3 contains 17 residues. CDR1 and CDR2 (germline): LNHDA, SQIVND (reference sequence). V lost 7 bases and J lost 4; bases outside the gene matches: 14. In nucleotides, the CDR3 is TGTGCCAGTACCACCTTGGAAAGCGGGGGGGATGCAGATACGCAGTATTTT. It translates to CASTTLESGGDADTQYF. Variable domain in full (rest from reference TRBV19 and TRBJ2-3): DGGITQSPKYLFRKEGQNVTLSCEQNLNHDAMYWYRQDPGQGLRLIYYSQIVNDFQKGDIAEGYSVSREKKESFPLTVTSAQKNPTAFYLCASTTLESGGDADTQYFGPGTRLTVL.

The chain carries TRBV10-3 and TRBJ1-3, with no clear D. CDR3 length: 9 residues. Germline V gives CDR1 ENHRY, CDR2 SYGVKD. CDR3 DNA: TGTGGGCCTGGAAACACCATATATTTT. This sequence encodes CGPGNTIYF.